One and the same sample provided the 15 T cell receptor beta chains below, sequenced in a study of early T cells in non-severe SARS-CoV-2 infection. TCRdb passed the 5' RACE reads through MiXCR, listing each CDR3 protein once. Of about 100,000 distinct CDR3 sequences in the sample, 13% were seen once. Sample: whole blood. These receptors all stem from an adult who was a healthcare worker with PCR-confirmed SARS-CoV-2 infection or an uninfected control (not recorded which).

The rearrangement joins TRBV28 to TRBJ1-2; D not resolved. Trimming left V 6 bases short and J 4 bases short, with 12 bases between. The CDR3 is made up of 13 amino acids. From germline, CDR1 is MDHEN and CDR2 SYDVKM. Written as DNA, the CDR3 is TGTGCCAGCAGCTCGCGGGGTTCCTATGGCTACACCTTC. Translation gives CASSSRGSYGYTF.

For this clonotype: One end of the junction is discordant with germline, which a read error may explain. The chain combines TRBV27 with TRBJ2-7; possibly TRBD2 for D (8 bases). This CDR3 contains 15 residues. Germline V gives CDR1 MNHEY, CDR2 SMNVEV (reference sequence). The CDR3 DNA sequence: TGTACCAGCAGGGGGGTGAGCGGGGGATACTACGAGCAGTACTTC. Residues: CTSRGVSGGYYEQYF.

This clonotype was counted only a few times. V and J are TRBV29-1 and TRBJ1-4; TRBD1 might be the D (6 bases). The CDR3 is 13 amino acids. Trimming removed 5 bases from V and 8 bases from J, with 15 bases in between. Germline values: CDR1 SQVTM, CDR2 ANQGSEA. CDR3 nucleotide sequence: TGCAGCGTTCTCCGGACAGCGGGGGAAAAACTGTTTTTT. It specifies CSVLRTAGEKLFF.

The sample holds many counts of this clonotype. The rearrangement joins TRBV28 to TRBJ2-1; a weak D match, TRBD1 (6 bases). This CDR3 spans 16 amino acids. Germline V gives CDR1 MDHEN, CDR2 SYDVKM. The germline V and J ends were trimmed by 2 bases and 5 bases, with 16 bases remaining between them. The CDR3 DNA follows: TGTGCCAGCAGTTTAATGTGGGGGCGAAATCACAATGAGCAGTTCTTC. Protein sequence: CASSLMWGRNHNEQFF.

This clonotype was detected many times. V usage is TRBV27 and J usage is TRBJ1-2; 7 bases are shared with TRBD1. Germline lookup yields CDR1 MNHEY and CDR2 SMNVEV (reference sequence). This CDR3 region has 15 residues. The J segment lost 7 bases and the V segment lost 2 bases, leaving 10 bases of the junction unmatched. CDR3 DNA: TGTGCCAGCAGTTTACTGTACAGGGGCCGTGGTGGCTACACCTTC. Its protein product is CASSLLYRGRGGYTF.

This chain links TRBV28 with TRBJ1-1; D remains ambiguous. CDR1 and CDR2 (germline): MDHEN, SYDVKM. CDR3 length: 16 amino acids. Deletions cut 3 bases from V and 1 base from J, with 15 bases between. The CDR3 reads CASSFEGIVENTEAFF. The DNA of the CDR3 is TGTGCCAGCAGTTTTGAAGGGATCGTGGAGAACACTGAAGCTTTCTTT.

The V gene is TRBV11-2, the J gene TRBJ2-3; TRBD2 aligns across 12 bases. The CDR3 loop spans 21 amino acids. Germline CDR1 and CDR2: SGHAT and FQNNGV. The V gene end was trimmed by 4 bases and the J gene end by 0 bases; junction bases not matched to a gene: 17. The CDR3 spells CASSSLGARLAGAASTDTQYF. CDR3 DNA sequence: TGTGCCAGCAGCTCCTTAGGGGCACGACTAGCGGGAGCCGCTAGCACAGATACGCAGTATTTT.

The V call is TRBV29-1, the J call TRBJ2-1; D is possibly TRBD1 (6 bases). Germline V gene sequence: CDR1 SQVTM, CDR2 ANQGSEA. The CDR3 is made up of 14 amino acids. V shed 6 bases and J shed 1 base, with 13 bases lying between them. As DNA, the CDR3 is TGCAGCGTGACCGGGACACTGTCCTACAATGAGCAGTTCTTC. Its translation: CSVTGTLSYNEQFF.

The sample holds a few counts of this clonotype. CDR3 in DNA: TGCGCCAGCAGCTTGGGAGCAGGGGGCGCCTACTATGGCTACACCTTC. Protein: CASSLGAGGAYYGYTF. V and J are TRBV5-1 and TRBJ1-2; 8 positions agree with TRBD1. The V and J ends lost 0 bases and 3 bases, in that order; junction bases with no gene match: 7. The germline gives CDR1 SGHRS, CDR2 YFSETQ. The CDR3 runs 16 residues.

CDR3 in DNA: TGTGCCAGCAGCCTACCGAGCGGGGGTATTGACGAGCAGTACTTC. Its protein product is CASSLPSGGIDEQYF. V and J are TRBV7-2 and TRBJ2-7; 8 bases align to TRBD2. This CDR3 region has 15 residues. The V gene's germline CDR1 is SGHTA and CDR2 FQGNSA. V was clipped by 5 bases and J by 5 bases; unmatched bases: 11.

This clonotype has ten or more counts. The chain is built from TRBV7-6 and TRBJ2-1; no clear D gene. The CDR3 length is 15 residues. Germline V gives CDR1 SGHVS, CDR2 FNYEAQ. The V end was cut by 5 bases, the J end by 5 bases, with 16 bases between. The CDR3 DNA reads as TGTGCCAGCAGCCCCCTCGGGCTGCCTAACAATGAGCAGTTCTTC. Encoded protein: CASSPLGLPNNEQFF.

Many counts were recorded for this clonotype. This rearrangement joins TRBV29-1 to TRBJ2-1; TRBD2 agrees at 12 bases. The germline V gene encodes CDR1 SQVTM and CDR2 ANQGSEA. The CDR3 is 16 amino acids. The junction had 10 bases not matched to a gene; V was cut back by 6 bases and J by 4 bases. In DNA form, the CDR3 reads TGCAGCGTCCACCTTACTACTAGCGGGGGGTACAATGAGCAGTTCTTC. Translated, it gives CSVHLTTSGGYNEQFF.

This clonotype was seen repeatedly, ten times or more. The gene calls are TRBV29-1 and TRBJ2-1, with TRBD1 matching over 7 bases. The CDR3 length is 12 residues. The V and J ends lost 7 bases and 7 bases, in that order; junction bases with no gene match: 7. Germline lookup yields CDR1 SQVTM and CDR2 ANQGSEA. For the CDR3, the DNA is TGCAGCGCTACAGGGGTTGGAAATGAGCAGTTCTTC. This encodes CSATGVGNEQFF.

This clonotype has ten or more counts. This chain uses TRBV20-1 with TRBJ1-2; 7 positions agree with TRBD1. Trimming removed 1 base from V and 2 bases from J; junction bases left unmatched: 4. The CDR3 has 14 residues. Germline V CDR1 and CDR2: DFQATT, SNEGSKA (reference sequence). The CDR3 bases are TGCAGTGCTAGAGCGGGACAGAGAAACTATGGCTACACCTTC. Protein: CSARAGQRNYGYTF.

J is TRBJ2-4 and V is TRBV11-2, with TRBD1 identical over 9 bases. After removal of 2 bases from V and 6 bases from J, the junction contained 2 bases not matched to a gene. CDR1 SGHAT and CDR2 FQNNGV come from the germline V gene. This CDR3 has 14 amino acids. The CDR3 DNA reads as TGTGCCAGCAGCTTAACGGACAGGGGAAACATTCAGTACTTC. Translation: CASSLTDRGNIQYF.